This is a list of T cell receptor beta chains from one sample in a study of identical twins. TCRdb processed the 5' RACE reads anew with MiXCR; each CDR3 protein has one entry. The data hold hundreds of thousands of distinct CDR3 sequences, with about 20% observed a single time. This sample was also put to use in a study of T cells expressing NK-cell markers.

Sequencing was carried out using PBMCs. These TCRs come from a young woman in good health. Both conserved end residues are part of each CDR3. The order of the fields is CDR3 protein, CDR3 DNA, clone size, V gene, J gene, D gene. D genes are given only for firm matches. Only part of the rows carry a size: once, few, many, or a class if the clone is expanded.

CASSEPAGGPFNEQFF,TGTGCCAGCAGTGAACCGGCGGGAGGGCCGTTCAATGAGCAGTTCTTC,NA,TRBV2,TRBJ2-1,TRBD2
CSGLGQRGGYTF,TGCAGTGGGCTAGGACAGAGAGGAGGCTACACCTTC,NA,TRBV20-1,TRBJ1-2,NA
CASMAGFGEGYTF,TGTGCCAGCATGGCAGGATTCGGTGAAGGCTACACCTTC,NA,TRBV6-6,TRBJ1-2,NA
CSARDLSPQETQYF,TGCAGTGCTAGAGATCTCTCCCCCCAAGAGACCCAGTACTTC,few,TRBV20-1,TRBJ2-5,NA
CATSLDRGDYEQYF,TGTGCCACCAGCCTCGATAGGGGGGACTACGAGCAGTACTTC,few,TRBV15,TRBJ2-7,NA
CASSHRPPEAFF,TGTGCCAGCAGCCACCGACCGCCCGAGGCTTTCTTT,NA,TRBV5-6,TRBJ1-1,NA
CASSLSSGRVGGELFF,TGCGCCAGCAGCCTATCTAGCGGGAGGGTTGGCGGGGAGCTGTTTTTT,NA,TRBV4-3,TRBJ2-2,TRBD2
CAAGWKRDQETQYF,TGTGCCGCTGGGTGGAAGCGGGACCAAGAGACCCAGTACTTC,NA,TRBV12-3/TRBV12-4,TRBJ2-5,NA
CSARDVAIAFDTQYF,TGCAGTGCTAGAGATGTAGCTATCGCATTCGATACGCAGTATTTT,NA,TRBV20-1,TRBJ2-3,NA
CASSWTDRVYGYTF,TGTGCCAGCAGTTGGACTGACAGGGTGTATGGCTACACCTTC,few,TRBV6-5,TRBJ1-2,TRBD1
CSARVGVTEAFF,TGCAGTGCTAGGGTCGGGGTGACTGAAGCTTTCTTT,NA,TRBV20-1,TRBJ1-1,NA
CASSLFLANTGELFF,TGTGCCAGCAGTTTATTTCTAGCCAACACCGGGGAGCTGTTTTTT,few,TRBV12-3/TRBV12-4,TRBJ2-2,NA
CASSPSRATYNEQFF,TGTGCCAGCAGTCCCAGCAGAGCCACGTACAATGAGCAGTTCTTC,many,TRBV12-3/TRBV12-4,TRBJ2-1,NA
CSATGQFTEQYF,TGCAGTGCTACGGGACAGTTCACCGAGCAGTACTTC,many,TRBV20-1,TRBJ2-7,TRBD1
CSAKAGSKNIQYF,TGCAGTGCTAAGGCCGGGTCGAAAAACATTCAGTACTTC,few,TRBV20-1,TRBJ2-4,NA
CASSQGKGVRYEQYF,TGCGCCAGCAGCCAGGGGAAAGGGGTCCGCTACGAGCAGTACTTC,NA,TRBV4-3,TRBJ2-7,NA
CASSLGSGKRETQYF,TGTGCCAGCAGTTTGGGATCGGGAAAGCGGGAGACCCAGTACTTC,many,TRBV27,TRBJ2-5,NA
CASSLDPGTNEQYF,TGTGCCAGCAGCCTCGACCCGGGTACAAACGAGCAGTACTTC,NA,TRBV7-6,TRBJ2-7,NA
CASSYGQGTGSPLHF,TGTGCCAGCAGTTACGGACAGGGGACAGGTTCACCCCTCCACTTT,many,TRBV6-5,TRBJ1-6,TRBD1
CASSPFSARGYTF,TGTGCCAGCAGCCCGTTTTCGGCGCGGGGCTACACCTTC,few,TRBV12-3/TRBV12-4,TRBJ1-2,NA
CASSQVAAGVETQYF,TGTGCCAGCAGCCAAGTGGCAGCGGGGGTGGAGACCCAGTACTTC,few,TRBV14,TRBJ2-5,TRBD2
CSARQTSVPYEQYF,TGCAGTGCTAGACAGACTAGCGTACCCTACGAGCAGTACTTC,NA,TRBV20-1,TRBJ2-7,TRBD2
CAISQDRAGRDEQYF,TGTGCCATCAGTCAGGACAGGGCCGGGAGGGACGAGCAGTACTTC,NA,TRBV10-3,TRBJ2-7,NA
CSAKRENTEAFF,TGCAGTGCTAAGCGGGAGAACACTGAAGCTTTCTTT,few,TRBV20-1,TRBJ1-1,NA
CASEKGRRTEAFF,TGTGCCAGCGAAAAGGGTCGGCGCACTGAAGCTTTCTTT,NA,TRBV6-1,TRBJ1-1,NA
CASSPGLPLQETQYF,TGCGCCAGCAGCCCGGGACTGCCGTTACAAGAGACCCAGTACTTC,NA,TRBV5-1,TRBJ2-5,NA
CASEPLDTQYF,TGTGCCAGCGAGCCCTTAGATACGCAGTATTTT,many,TRBV7-8,TRBJ2-3,NA
CSARVRTGISGNTIYF,TGCAGTGCTAGAGTTAGGACAGGCATCTCTGGAAACACCATATATTTT,NA,TRBV20-1,TRBJ1-3,TRBD1
CASSVGGTTEAFF,TGTGCCAGCAGCGTAGGCGGGACCACTGAAGCTTTCTTT,few,TRBV9,TRBJ1-1,NA
CASGSIRDGRTLYNEQFF,TGTGCTAGTGGTTCAATACGGGACGGAAGAACACTATACAATGAGCAGTTCTTC,NA,TRBV12-5,TRBJ2-1,NA
CASSLAEDLTQYF,TGTGCCAGCAGCTTAGCAGAGGATTTAACGCAGTATTTT,few,TRBV7-2,TRBJ2-3,NA
CASSRTSARQETQYF,TGTGCCAGCAGCAGGACTAGCGCCCGACAAGAGACCCAGTACTTC,few,TRBV6-1,TRBJ2-5,TRBD2
CASSLEAPQYF,TGTGCCAGCAGCTTAGAGGCACCCCAGTACTTC,few,TRBV7-9,TRBJ2-5,NA
CSARAAGVTGELFF,TGCAGTGCTAGAGCAGCGGGAGTTACCGGGGAGCTGTTTTTT,many,TRBV20-1,TRBJ2-2,TRBD2
CASSTNEQFF,TGTGCCAGCAGCACCAATGAGCAGTTCTTC,NA,TRBV13,TRBJ2-1,NA
CSVERVFDEQFF,TGCAGCGTTGAAAGGGTTTTCGATGAGCAGTTCTTC,NA,TRBV29-1,TRBJ2-1,NA
CASSFPGSGPLGETQYF,TGTGCCAGCAGCTTTCCCGGGAGTGGCCCCCTGGGAGAGACCCAGTACTTC,few,TRBV5-6,TRBJ2-5,NA
CSKGDRYNEQFF,TGCAGCAAAGGGGATCGCTACAATGAGCAGTTCTTC,NA,TRBV29-1,TRBJ2-1,NA
CAISGTTSGANVLTF,TGTGCCATCAGTGGGACAACCTCTGGGGCCAACGTCCTGACTTTC,many,TRBV10-3,TRBJ2-6,NA
CASSQRGGGGARNEQFF,TGTGCCAGCAGCCAAAGAGGAGGCGGGGGGGCACGTAATGAGCAGTTCTTC,once,TRBV4-2,TRBJ2-1,TRBD2
CASSFRRGRFKGNEQFF,TGTGCCAGCAGCTTTCGGCGGGGGCGTTTTAAAGGGAATGAGCAGTTCTTC,NA,TRBV11-3,TRBJ2-1,NA